The rows below give T cell receptor beta chains drawn from one sample of a study of metastatic and nonmetastatic thyroid tumors. TCRdb reprocessed the PCR reads via MiXCR. The sample yields roughly 48,000 clones, roughly a fifth seen once. Sequences were obtained from blood. The origin of the receptors is a male donor with papillary thyroid cancer or a benign thyroid nodule (not recorded which). Some clones in this sample may be carry-over from other donors' samples. Both conserved end residues are trimmed from each CDR3. A D gene is named only where the DNA matches it firmly.

v_call	d_call	cdr3_aa
TRBV5-1	NA	ASSLDLGANEKLF
TRBV20-1	TRBD1	SALSTGTGSYEQY
TRBV20-1	NA	SATGHTDTQY
TRBV20-1	TRBD1	SAKGQGLYINAEAF
TRBV30	TRBD2	AWNRGGGTDTQY
TRBV27	NA	ASSLNYNQPQH
TRBV2	NA	ASVGGHEQY
TRBV13	TRBD2	ASSPGTSGGPAYNEQF
TRBV5-1	TRBD2	ASSLDGLAGFTGELF
TRBV4-1	NA	ASSQEEWGNYGYT
TRBV16	TRBD1	ASSRGTGLSYGYT
TRBV9	NA	ASSVEGGEQY
TRBV5-1	NA	ASSPGDFSGNTIY
TRBV19	TRBD1	ASSIGTDLDTQY
TRBV7-8	NA	ASSLDHPYGYT
TRBV19	NA	ASSIQGSGANVLT
TRBV25-1	NA	VTLYISYEQY
TRBV12-3/TRBV12-4	NA	ASSLTGANTEAF
TRBV12-3/TRBV12-4	NA	ASSLGGQGYRPQH
TRBV5-1	TRBD1	ASSWNAGGDTEAF
TRBV27	TRBD1	ASSFTGDTEAF
TRBV30	NA	AWAREDNQPQH
TRBV20-1	NA	SARDDEADHGYT
TRBV20-1	NA	SASSLSREFINEQF
TRBV5-1	TRBD2	ASSREAGFNEQF
TRBV5-1	TRBD1	ASSVGQGPPETQY
TRBV3-1	NA	ASSMAWGSNSPLH
TRBV4-2	NA	ASSSRYNEQF
TRBV11-3	NA	ASSLDSGGVPSGYT
TRBV6-6	TRBD1	ASSYAGQGGKGYGYT
TRBV11-2	TRBD1	ASSLGQGLYEQY